The present T cell receptor (beta chain) was sequenced within a study of T cell responses to AZD1222 COVID-19 vaccine. General observations from the study: Spike-wide coverage was observed for vaccine-associated CD4 TCRs, with dominant responses at 160-218 and 743-854. Clonal diversity may have been underestimated, and the donors were mostly white British, with more females than males. Unmutated regions of variants are reportedly targeted by nearly half of spike-specific TCRs. Repertoire sampling was restricted to post-peak T cell response timepoints.

On this clone: Its antigen is undetermined.

Per the germline V gene, CDR1 is MNHNY and CDR2 is SVGAGI (reference sequence). V shed 6 bases and J shed 0 bases, with 11 bases lying between them. The CDR3 length is 15 residues. The table came from immunoSEQ multiplex PCR; TCRdb's copy has only in-frame clones and leaves some out. The top ten clones hold more than 1.5% of a sample with roughly 120,000 clones, about 88% of them seen once. The sequence was collected from an adult in good health. Sequencing used peripheral blood, obtained on day 0 of AZD1222 vaccination. The genes are TRBV6-6 and TRBJ1-4; TRBD1 is a possible D gene (5 bases). CDR3: CASREGQTTNEKLFF. For the CDR3, the DNA is TGTGCCAGCAGGGAGGGGCAGACAACTAATGAAAAACTGTTTTTT.